This entry lists 10 T cell receptor beta chains sequenced from one sample in a study of Ad26.COV2.S vaccination and SARS-CoV-2 variants. Treatment reported: 19 received Ad26.COV2.S at low or high dose, single or two shots; 5 received placebo; per-sample allocation not given. Sampling happened 63 days after the first vaccine or placebo injection. Sequenced by immunoSEQ multiplex PCR; TCRdb stores in-frame clones only, minus some. This table holds 250,000 or so clones, around 85% found once. The sequences come from peripheral blood, collected in a trial of Ad26.COV2.S vaccine versus placebo. These receptors were collected from a person aged 18-65 years who received the Ad26.COV2.S COVID-19 vaccine or a placebo.

J is TRBJ1-1 and V is TRBV7-8; weak D call: TRBD1 (6 bases). Trimming pared 2 bases from V and 4 bases from J, leaving 11 bases between. This CDR3 has 14 amino acids. CDR1 SGHVS and CDR2 FQNEAQ come from the germline V gene. CDR3 DNA: TGTGCCAGCAGCTTATTTATACAGGGCACTGAAGCTTTCTTT. This sequence encodes CASSLFIQGTEAFF.

This clone was picked up a small number of times. The chain couples TRBV30 to TRBJ1-1; TRBD1 is a possible D gene (5 bases). V lost 4 bases to trimming and J lost 1 base, with 13 bases between them. The CDR3 consists of 14 residues. The germline gives CDR1 GTSNPN, CDR2 SVGIG (reference sequence). The CDR3 protein is CAWISGNGNTEAFF. CDR3 nucleotide sequence: TGTGCCTGGATTTCAGGGAATGGGAACACTGAAGCTTTCTTT.

The J gene is TRBJ2-7, the V gene TRBV7-2; the D is unclear. Germline lookup yields CDR1 SGHTA and CDR2 FQGNSA. The CDR3 extends over 13 amino acids. Trimming left V 0 bases short and J 4 bases short, with 7 bases between. The CDR3 region is CASSLAAGYEQYV. The DNA for the CDR3 is TGTGCCAGCAGCTTAGCGGCCGGGTACGAGCAGTACGTC.

The rearrangement uses TRBV11-1 and TRBJ2-2; D is uncertain. In germline, CDR1 is SGHAT, CDR2 FQDESV (reference sequence). The CDR3 has 14 residues. V was clipped by 1 base and J by 5 bases, with 8 bases between them. The CDR3 reads CASSLVFGTGELFF. DNA of the CDR3: TGTGCCAGCAGCTTAGTTTTCGGGACCGGGGAGCTGTTTTTT.

The chain carries TRBV25-1 and TRBJ2-5, with TRBD1 matching over 10 bases. Trimming removed 8 bases from V and 5 bases from J; junction bases left unmatched: 8. The germline gives CDR1 MGHDK, CDR2 SYGVNS. CDR3 length: 14 residues. CDR3 sequence (DNA): TGTGCCAGCCTCGACAGGGGGCGCGGGGAGACCCAGTACTTC. Protein sequence: CASLDRGRGETQYF.

The CDR3 reads CATSDWGRGPGQPQHF. The CDR3 coding sequence is TGTGCCACCAGTGATTGGGGTCGGGGGCCGGGTCAGCCCCAGCATTTT. This chain uses TRBV24-1 with TRBJ1-5, with TRBD1 as a possible D gene (6 bases). V was clipped by 2 bases and J by 6 bases, with 16 bases between them. The CDR3 runs to 16 residues. The germline V gene has CDR1 KGHDR and CDR2 SFDVKD.

The chain is built from TRBV5-5 and TRBJ1-5; no clear D. V lost 0 bases and J 4 bases, leaving 11 bases between the germline ends. There are 15 residues in the CDR3. Germline V gene data show CDR1 as SGHKS and CDR2 as YYEKEE (reference sequence). CDR3 bases: TGTGCCAGCAGCTTGGGGGGAATAGCTAATCAGCCCCAGCATTTT. Residues: CASSLGGIANQPQHF. The whole variable domain, filled in from reference TRBV5-5 and TRBJ1-5, reads DAGVTQSPTHLIKTRGQQVTLRCSPISGHKSVSWYQQVLGQGPQFIFQYYEKEERGRGNFPDRFSARQFPNYSSELNVNALLLGDSALYLCASSLGGIANQPQHFGDGTRLSIL.

CDR3 nucleotides: TGTGCCAGCAGCAGACGACAGGGCTACTACAATGAGCAGTTCTTC. It specifies CASSRRQGYYNEQFF. This chain links TRBV7-2 with TRBJ2-1; 7 bases agree with TRBD1. CDR1 is SGHTA, CDR2 FQGNSA, per germline. Trimming removed 5 bases from V and 3 bases from J; junction bases left unmatched: 7. The CDR3 loop spans 15 amino acids.

This sequence joins TRBV24-1 and TRBJ2-3, with 9 bases identical to TRBD2. The CDR3 contains 15 residues. CDR1 is KGHDR and CDR2 is SFDVKD in the germline V gene. J lost 3 bases, V lost 4 bases, and 4 bases had no gene match. The CDR3 is CATSDAGGPTDTQYF. In nucleotides, the CDR3 is TGTGCCACCAGTGACGCGGGGGGGCCTACAGATACGCAGTATTTT.

The V gene is TRBV5-1, the J gene TRBJ1-3; D unresolved. The CDR3 is 16 residues long. The ends were cut back, 0 bases at V and 0 bases at J, with 10 bases in the middle. Germline V gene lookup returns CDR1 SGHRS and CDR2 YFSETQ. CDR3 DNA: TGCGCCAGCAGCTTGGTGGCAGCCTTCTCTGGAAACACCATATATTTT. As protein: CASSLVAAFSGNTIYF.